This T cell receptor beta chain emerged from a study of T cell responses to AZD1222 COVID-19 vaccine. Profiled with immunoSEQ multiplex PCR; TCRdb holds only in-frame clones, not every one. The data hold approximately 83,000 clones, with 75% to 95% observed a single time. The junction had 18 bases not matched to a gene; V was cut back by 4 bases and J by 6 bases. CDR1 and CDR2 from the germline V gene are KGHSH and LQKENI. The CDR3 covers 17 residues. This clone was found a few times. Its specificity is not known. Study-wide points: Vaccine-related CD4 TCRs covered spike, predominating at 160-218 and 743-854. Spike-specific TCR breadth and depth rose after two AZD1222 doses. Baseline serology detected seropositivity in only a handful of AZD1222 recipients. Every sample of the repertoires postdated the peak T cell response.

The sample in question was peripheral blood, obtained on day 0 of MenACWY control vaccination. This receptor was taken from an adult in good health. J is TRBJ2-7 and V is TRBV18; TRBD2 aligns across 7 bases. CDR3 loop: CASSLPPRERAGSEQYF. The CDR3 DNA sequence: TGTGCCAGCTCACTCCCTCCGCGGGAGCGGGCCGGTAGCGAGCAGTACTTC.